Sequencing of this T cell receptor (beta chain) was carried out in a study of CD8+ T cells in alopecia areata. Findings and caveats of the study: Normal skin's resident alphabeta T cells are sequenced alongside lesional scalp T cells. Higher clonality than in normal scalp was seen in lesional scalp, especially alopecia totalis/universalis.

Turning to this clone: Its antigen is unknown.

The CDR3 has 13 residues. Germline CDR1 MGHRA, CDR2 YSYEKL. Trimming stripped 0 bases from V and 10 bases from J, with 10 bases between. Isolated RNA was reverse transcribed into cDNA used as the sequencing template. TCRdb's copy holds only in-frame clones and misses some; the assay was immunoSEQ multiplex PCR. Of roughly 100,000 clones detected, approximately 58% appear once; the ten largest clones hold 7.5% to 9%. The gene calls are TRBV4-1 and TRBJ1-5; D gene uncertain. Source material: CD4+ T cells sorted from blood. This clonotype originated in a human donor in good health. This CDR3 is CASSQEFLSPQHF. As DNA, the CDR3 is TGCGCCAGCAGCCAAGAGTTCCTGTCTCCCCAGCATTTT.